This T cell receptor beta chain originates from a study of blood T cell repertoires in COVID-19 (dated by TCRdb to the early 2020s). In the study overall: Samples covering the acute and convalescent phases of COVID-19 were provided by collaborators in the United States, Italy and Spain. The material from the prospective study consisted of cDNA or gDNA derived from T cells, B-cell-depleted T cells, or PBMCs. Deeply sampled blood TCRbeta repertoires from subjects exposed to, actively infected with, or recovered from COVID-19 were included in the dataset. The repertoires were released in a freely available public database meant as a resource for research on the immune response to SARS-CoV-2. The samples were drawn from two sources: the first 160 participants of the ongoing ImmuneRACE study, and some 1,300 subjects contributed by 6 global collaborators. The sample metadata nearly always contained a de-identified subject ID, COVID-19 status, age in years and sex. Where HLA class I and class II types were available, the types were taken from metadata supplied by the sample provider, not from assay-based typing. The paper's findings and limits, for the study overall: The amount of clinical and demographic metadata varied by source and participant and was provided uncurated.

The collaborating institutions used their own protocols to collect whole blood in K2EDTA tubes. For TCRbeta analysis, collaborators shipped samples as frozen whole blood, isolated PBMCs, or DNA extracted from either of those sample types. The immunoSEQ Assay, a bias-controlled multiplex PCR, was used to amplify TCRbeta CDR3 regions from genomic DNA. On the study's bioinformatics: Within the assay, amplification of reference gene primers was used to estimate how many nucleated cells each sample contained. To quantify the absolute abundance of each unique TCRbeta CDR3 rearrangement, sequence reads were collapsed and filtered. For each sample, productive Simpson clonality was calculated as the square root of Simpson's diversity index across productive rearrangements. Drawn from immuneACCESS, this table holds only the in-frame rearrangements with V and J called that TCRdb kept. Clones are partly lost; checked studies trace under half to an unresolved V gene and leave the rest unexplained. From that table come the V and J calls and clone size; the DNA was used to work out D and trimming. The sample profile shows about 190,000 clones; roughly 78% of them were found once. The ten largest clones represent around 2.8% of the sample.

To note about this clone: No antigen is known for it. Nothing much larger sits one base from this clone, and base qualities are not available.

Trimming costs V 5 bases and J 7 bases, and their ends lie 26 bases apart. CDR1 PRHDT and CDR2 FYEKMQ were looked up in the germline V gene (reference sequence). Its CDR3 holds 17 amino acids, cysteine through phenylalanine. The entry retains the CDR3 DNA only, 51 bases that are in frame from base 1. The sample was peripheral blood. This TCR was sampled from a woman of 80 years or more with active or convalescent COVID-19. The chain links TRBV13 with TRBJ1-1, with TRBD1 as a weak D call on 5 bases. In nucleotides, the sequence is TGTGCCAGCAGCCCCGCGGTTGGCAGGGAATATGTGAATGAAGCTTTCTTT. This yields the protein CASSPAVGREYVNEAFF. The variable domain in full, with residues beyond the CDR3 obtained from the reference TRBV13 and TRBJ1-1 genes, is AAGVIQSPRHLIKEKRETATLKCYPIPRHDTVYWYQQGPGQDPQFLISFYEKMQSDKGSIPDRFSAQQFSDYHSELNMSSLELGDSALYFCASSPAVGREYVNEAFFGQGTRLTVV.